Below are 21 T cell receptor beta chains sequenced from a single sample in a study of OX40 agonist ivuxolimab in advanced cancers. TCRdb's table, derived via immunoSEQ multiplex PCR, lists solely in-frame clones and lacks some. The sample records 80,000 to 95,000 clones, about nine tenths being singletons. The specimen comprised CD4+ or CD8+ T cells sorted from blood, sampled in a trial of the OX40 agonist ivuxolimab. All receptors derive from an adult with an advanced solid tumor such as melanoma, head and neck, liver or kidney cancer.

This clone occurred a few times. V is TRBV7-8 and J is TRBJ1-1; D gene unclear. V was pared by 4 bases and J by 8 bases, with 14 bases between. Germline lookup yields CDR1 SGHVS and CDR2 FQNEAQ. CDR3 size: 13 residues. For the CDR3, the DNA is TGTGCCAGCAGCTCGCCCAACGGACGGGAAGCTTTCTTT. It codes for CASSSPNGREAFF.

The table lists this clone with a count of one. The chain couples TRBV5-1 to TRBJ2-1; D possibly corresponds to TRBD1 (6 bases). Per germline, CDR1 SGHRS and CDR2 YFSETQ. Trimming pared 1 base from V and 0 bases from J, leaving 8 bases between. The CDR3 is made up of 15 amino acids. The CDR3 DNA reads TGCGCCAGCAGCTTGACAGGGAGCTCCTACAATGAGCAGTTCTTC. Translated, it gives CASSLTGSSYNEQFF.

The V gene is TRBV27, the J gene TRBJ2-7; 8 bases fit TRBD2. The CDR3 is 14 amino acids. The germline V gene has CDR1 MNHEY and CDR2 SMNVEV (reference sequence). The V and J ends lost 2 bases and 2 bases, in that order; junction bases with no gene match: 2. CDR3 sequence: CASSLSGGTYEQYF. The CDR3 DNA follows: TGTGCCAGCAGTTTAAGCGGGGGAACCTACGAGCAGTACTTC.

V and J are TRBV21-1 and TRBJ1-5; no DNA check was done on the table's D call, TRBD1. TRBV21-1 is listed as a pseudogene. This CDR3 contains 16 residues. CDR3 coding DNA: TGTGCCAGCAGCCCACCGGGACACCCCTACGGTCAGCCCCAGCATTTT. It yields the protein CASSPPGHPYGQPQHF.

This clone was counted once. The chain carries TRBV16 and TRBJ1-5; 8 nucleotides match TRBD1. Germline V gene data show CDR1 as KGHSY and CDR2 as FQNENV. V shed 3 bases and J 3 bases; nucleotides not matched to a gene: 4. This CDR3 spans 15 amino acids. CDR3 sequence (DNA): TGTGCCAGCAGCCAGGACAGGGTGAACAATCAGCCCCAGCATTTT. Its protein is CASSQDRVNNQPQHF.

This clone was counted a single time. The rearrangement links TRBV2 to TRBJ1-4; D remains ambiguous. The CDR3 covers 11 residues. Per germline, CDR1 SNHLY and CDR2 FYNNEI. V was trimmed by 11 bases and J by 8 bases, leaving 12 bases between them. The CDR3 DNA sequence: TGTGCCGGACTCCGCGGGGAAAAACTGTTTTTT. Its protein is CAGLRGEKLFF.

The chain links TRBV30 to TRBJ1-2, with D possibly being TRBD1 (5 bases). The germline CDR1 and CDR2 sequences are GTSNPN and SVGIG (reference sequence). Between the trimmed V and J ends, which lost 0 bases and 8 bases, there was a span of 10 bases. CDR3 length: 12 amino acids. The CDR3 loop is CAWSVIGGGYTF. For the CDR3, the DNA is TGTGCCTGGAGTGTTATTGGGGGAGGCTACACCTTC.

The rearrangement links TRBV15 to TRBJ2-2; D remains unclear. The germline V and J ends were trimmed by 1 base and 5 bases, with 11 bases remaining between them. The CDR3 extends over 15 amino acids. Germline CDR1 is LNHNV and CDR2 is YYDKDF (reference sequence). The CDR3 DNA reads as TGTGCCACCAGCAGAGCTCGGTTGGAGACCGGGGAGCTGTTTTTT. This encodes CATSRARLETGELFF.

The chain has TRBV2 and TRBJ2-3; 10 nucleotides line up with TRBD1. With 6 bases clipped from V and 4 bases from J, the junction kept 1 base outside the gene matches. CDR3 length: 13 residues. CDR1 and CDR2 (germline): SNHLY, FYNNEI. CDR3 in DNA: TGTGCCAGCAGCGGGACAGGGGCAGATACGCAGTATTTT. Translation gives CASSGTGADTQYF.

V usage is TRBV30 and J usage is TRBJ1-6, with D perhaps TRBD1 (6 bases). The CDR3 has 13 amino acids. The V end was cut by 1 base, the J end by 7 bases, with 8 bases between. Germline V gives CDR1 GTSNPN, CDR2 SVGIG (reference sequence). The CDR3: CAWSGTANSPLHF. The CDR3 coding sequence is TGTGCCTGGAGTGGGACAGCAAATTCACCCCTCCACTTT. The full variable domain, rest sourced from reference TRBV30 and TRBJ1-6, is SQTIHQWPATLVQPVGSPLSLECTVEGTSNPNLYWYRQAAGRGLQLLFYSVGIGQISSEVPQNLSASRPQDRQFILSSKKLLLSDSGFYLCAWSGTANSPLHFGNGTRLTVT.

The V and J genes are TRBV5-1 and TRBJ2-2; 7 nucleotides match TRBD1. V lost 0 bases to trimming and J lost 6 bases; unmatched junction nucleotides: 5. CDR1 and CDR2 (germline): SGHRS, YFSETQ. The CDR3 extends over 15 amino acids. For the CDR3, the DNA is TGCGCCAGCAGCTTGGAGGCAGGGGGAGCCGGGGAGCTGTTTTTT. Encoded protein: CASSLEAGGAGELFF.

The rearrangement links TRBV5-1 to TRBJ1-1; D is unresolved. The germline gives CDR1 SGHRS, CDR2 YFSETQ. The CDR3 runs to 14 residues. V was pared by 0 bases and J by 2 bases, with 8 bases between. CDR3 region: CASSLDRVNTEAFF. The CDR3 DNA sequence: TGCGCCAGCAGCTTGGACAGAGTAAACACTGAAGCTTTCTTT.

This chain joins TRBV2 and TRBJ2-1; 9 positions match TRBD1. Germline trimming cut 10 bases from V and 7 bases from J; bases unmatched to any gene: 11. CDR3 length: 14 residues. The germline CDR1 and CDR2 sequences are SNHLY and FYNNEI. The CDR3 coding sequence is TGTGCCACACAACATGATGGACAGGGGAATGAGCAGTTCTTC. Translated, it gives CATQHDGQGNEQFF. Together with reference TRBV2 and TRBJ2-1, the CDR3 gives the full variable domain: EPEVTQTPSHQVTQMGQEVILRCVPISNHLYFYWYRQILGQKVEFLVSFYNNEISEKSEIFDDQFSVERPDGSNFTLKIRSTKLEDSAMYFCATQHDGQGNEQFFGPGTRLTVL.

The chain couples TRBV7-7 to TRBJ2-1; D might be TRBD2 (5 bases). The CDR3 is 15 residues long. Trimming left V 1 base short and J 10 bases short, with 17 bases between. CDR1 SSHAT and CDR2 FNYEAQ come from the germline V gene (reference sequence). CDR3 in amino acids: CASSLGVSETGEQFF. The CDR3 DNA reads TGTGCCAGCAGCTTAGGGGTGTCGGAGACGGGGGAGCAGTTCTTC.

The J gene is TRBJ2-3, the V gene TRBV27, with TRBD2 matching 7 bases. Germline V CDR1 and CDR2: MNHEY, SMNVEV (reference sequence). The length of the CDR3 is 17 residues. The J segment lost 0 bases and the V segment lost 5 bases, leaving 11 bases of the junction unmatched. CDR3 residues: CASSPRPAGPSTDTQYF. As DNA, the CDR3 is TGTGCCAGCAGTCCGAGACCAGCGGGACCTAGCACAGATACGCAGTATTTT.

The chain employs TRBV28 and TRBJ1-1; 9 bases map to TRBD1. Trimming took 8 bases from V and 1 from J; bases not matched to a gene: 11. Per germline, CDR1 MDHEN and CDR2 SYDVKM. The CDR3 extends over 16 amino acids. The CDR3 region has the DNA TGTGCCAGCGTTACACAGGGGGCGCAGAAGAACACTGAAGCTTTCTTT. Amino acid sequence: CASVTQGAQKNTEAFF.

The V gene is TRBV10-3, the J gene TRBJ2-3, with a tentative D call TRBD1 (5 bases). The CDR3 length is 13 residues. Trimming took 9 bases from V and 3 from J, leaving 13 bases between them. Germline values: CDR1 ENHRY, CDR2 SYGVKD. The CDR3 loop reads CAMGAGPTDTQYF. CDR3 nucleotides: TGTGCCATGGGTGCAGGGCCGACAGATACGCAGTATTTT.

The rearrangement joins TRBV5-1 to TRBJ2-3, with D tentatively TRBD1 (6 bases). Germline V CDR1 and CDR2: SGHRS, YFSETQ. Trimming stripped 3 bases from V and 1 base from J, with 12 bases between. The CDR3 contains 15 residues. The CDR3, as DNA: TGCGCCAGCAGCTGTATGGACAGACGCACAGATACGCAGTATTTT. It codes for CASSCMDRRTDTQYF.

The CDR3, as DNA: TGTGCCAGCAGTTTCGGTACAGTGGACGGTGAAAAACTGTTTTTT. This encodes CASSFGTVDGEKLFF. The rearrangement joins TRBV28 to TRBJ1-4; D remains unclear. The CDR3 is 15 amino acids. In germline, CDR1 is MDHEN, CDR2 SYDVKM. V was clipped by 3 bases and J by 7 bases, with 15 bases between them.

Here the CDR3 DNA reads TGTGCCAGCAGCTTAGATCCAGCGGGCGACAATGAGCAGTTCTTC. Translating gives CASSLDPAGDNEQFF. The chain has TRBV11-3 and TRBJ2-1; possibly TRBD2 for D (6 bases). Per germline, CDR1 SGHNT and CDR2 YENEEA. CDR3 length equals 15 residues. The germline V and J ends were trimmed by 0 bases and 5 bases, with 11 bases remaining between them.

This chain uses TRBV27 with TRBJ2-7; 7 bases agree with TRBD1. The CDR3 contains 13 residues. J lost 2 bases, V lost 5 bases, and 3 bases had no gene match. In germline, CDR1 is MNHEY, CDR2 SMNVEV (reference sequence). This CDR3 reads CASSTDRAYEQYF. For the CDR3, the DNA is TGTGCCAGCAGTACCGACAGGGCCTACGAGCAGTACTTC.